This T cell receptor (beta chain) was obtained from a study of blood T cell repertoires in COVID-19. The overall study: Some COVID-19 samples were acute and others convalescent; all came from the United States, Italy and Spain. From T cells, B-cell-depleted T cells, or PBMCs came the material, which was cDNA or gDNA.

In the original analysis: Reference gene primer amplification in the assay estimated nucleated cell counts. This table comes from immunoSEQ multiplex PCR, and its TCRdb copy is limited to in-frame clones, with some not included. Clonal size and the V and J genes are those of that table, whereas D and trimming came from the DNA. The sample lists around 300,000 clones, approximately 90% seen once, with 3.7% in the top ten. The V end was cut by 4 bases, the J end by 5 bases, with 17 bases between. This CDR3 comprises 15 residues. CDR1 is LGHNA, CDR2 YNFKEQ, per germline. Sequencing used peripheral blood. The receptor comes from a woman between 35 and 50 years old with acute or convalescent COVID-19. The chain employs TRBV4-2 and TRBJ2-5; D not resolved. The CDR3 loop reads CASSPAHSPGETQYF. CDR3 in DNA: TGTGCCAGCAGCCCAGCGCATAGCCCCGGGGAGACCCAGTACTTC.